This TCR beta chain was found in a study of T cell repertoires in cytomegalovirus infection. Study context: Both CMV infection and a matching HLA type were indicated by public TCR beta signatures.

Study-level results: In two of eight donors, the top clonotype was HLA-C-restricted CMV-specific. Public TCR beta family frequency separated CMV-and-HLA carriers, including in an independent cohort.

In its sample, this clonotype was seen many times. Its target is not known. TCRdb recomputed calls from the reads with MiXCR, one row per CDR3 protein. The sample includes approximately 140,000 distinct CDR3 sequences, 8.8% seen only once; the top ten take 10%. The CDR3 has 14 residues. The V and J ends lost 4 bases and 3 bases, in that order; junction bases with no gene match: 3. CDR1 is LNHDA and CDR2 is SQIVND in the germline V gene (reference sequence). This TCR was recovered from a human donor in good health (CMV status not recorded). Some clones in this sample may be carry-over from other donors' samples. Sequencing was done on a sample of PBMCs. The V gene is TRBV19, the J gene TRBJ2-3; 8 bases align to TRBD1. The CDR3, as DNA: TGTGCCAGTAGTACCGACAGGGGAACAGATACGCAGTATTTT. Its translation: CASSTDRGTDTQYF.